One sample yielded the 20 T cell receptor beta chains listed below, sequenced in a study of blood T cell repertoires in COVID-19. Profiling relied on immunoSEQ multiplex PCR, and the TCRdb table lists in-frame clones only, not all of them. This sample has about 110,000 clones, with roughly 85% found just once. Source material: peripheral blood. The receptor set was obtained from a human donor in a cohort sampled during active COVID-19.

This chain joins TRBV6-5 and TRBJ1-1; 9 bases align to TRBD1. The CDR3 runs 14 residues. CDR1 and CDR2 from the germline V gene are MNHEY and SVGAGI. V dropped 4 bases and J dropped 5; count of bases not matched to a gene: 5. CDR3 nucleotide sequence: TGTGCCAGCAGTTCAGGGACAGGGAGAACTGAAGCTTTCTTT. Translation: CASSSGTGRTEAFF.

As DNA, the CDR3 is TGTGCCAGCAGCCCCCGACAGGGAGGCTACGAGCAGTACTTC. The encoded protein is CASSPRQGGYEQYF. The V gene is TRBV7-9, the J gene TRBJ2-7, with D tentatively TRBD1 (7 bases). The V gene lost 5 bases and the J gene lost 3 bases, with 14 bases spanning the gap. The CDR3 is 14 amino acids. The germline V gene encodes CDR1 SEHNR and CDR2 FQNEAQ (reference sequence).

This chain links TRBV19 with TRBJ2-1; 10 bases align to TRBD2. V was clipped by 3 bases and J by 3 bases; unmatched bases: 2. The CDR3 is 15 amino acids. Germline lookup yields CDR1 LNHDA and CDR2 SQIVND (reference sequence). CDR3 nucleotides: TGTGCCAGTAGTATGGGACTAGCGATCTACAATGAGCAGTTCTTC. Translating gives CASSMGLAIYNEQFF.

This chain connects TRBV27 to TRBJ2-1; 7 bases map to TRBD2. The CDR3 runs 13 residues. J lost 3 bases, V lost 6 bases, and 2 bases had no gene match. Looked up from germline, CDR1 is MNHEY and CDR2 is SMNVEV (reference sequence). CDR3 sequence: CASSSSGYNEQFF. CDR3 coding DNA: TGTGCCAGCAGCTCTAGCGGCTACAATGAGCAGTTCTTC.

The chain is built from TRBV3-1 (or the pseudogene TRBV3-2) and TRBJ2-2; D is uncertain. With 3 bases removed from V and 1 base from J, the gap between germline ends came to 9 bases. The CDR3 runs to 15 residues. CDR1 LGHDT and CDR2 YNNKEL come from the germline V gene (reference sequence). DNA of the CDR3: TGTGCCAGCAGCCACATAGCTTTGAACACCGGGGAGCTGTTTTTT. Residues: CASSHIALNTGELFF.

In DNA form, the CDR3 reads TGTGCCAGCAGTTTTAGCCCAGAAAATGGCTACACCTTC. This gives the protein CASSFSPENGYTF. J is TRBJ1-2 and V is TRBV12-3 or TRBV12-4; D not certain. The CDR3 contains 13 residues. V was trimmed by 3 bases and J by 6 bases, leaving 11 bases between them.

This CDR3 reads CASMTGNSPLHF. The CDR3 bases are TGTGCCAGCATGACAGGCAATTCACCCCTCCACTTT. The chain couples TRBV6-5 to TRBJ1-6; tentatively, D is TRBD1 (6 bases). V lost 7 bases, J lost 7 bases, and 8 bases lay in between. The CDR3 totals 12 residues. The germline V gene has CDR1 MNHEY and CDR2 SVGAGI.

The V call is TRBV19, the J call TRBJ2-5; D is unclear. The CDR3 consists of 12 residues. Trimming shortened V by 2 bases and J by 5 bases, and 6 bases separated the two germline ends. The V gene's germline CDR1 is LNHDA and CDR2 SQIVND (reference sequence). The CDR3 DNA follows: TGTGCCAGTAGTATAACCGGGGAGACCCAGTACTTC. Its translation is CASSITGETQYF.

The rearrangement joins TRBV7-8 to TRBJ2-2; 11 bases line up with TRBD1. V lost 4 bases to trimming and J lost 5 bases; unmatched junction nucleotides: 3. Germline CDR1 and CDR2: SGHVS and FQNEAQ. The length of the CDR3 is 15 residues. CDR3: CASSSGQGVTGELFF. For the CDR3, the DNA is TGTGCCAGCAGCTCGGGACAGGGGGTGACCGGGGAGCTGTTTTTT.

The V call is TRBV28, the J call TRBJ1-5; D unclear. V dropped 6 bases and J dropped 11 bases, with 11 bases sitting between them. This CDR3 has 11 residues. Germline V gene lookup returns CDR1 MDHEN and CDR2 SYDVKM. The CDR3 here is CASSRGSAQHF. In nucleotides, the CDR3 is TGTGCCAGCAGCCGAGGTTCAGCCCAGCATTTT.

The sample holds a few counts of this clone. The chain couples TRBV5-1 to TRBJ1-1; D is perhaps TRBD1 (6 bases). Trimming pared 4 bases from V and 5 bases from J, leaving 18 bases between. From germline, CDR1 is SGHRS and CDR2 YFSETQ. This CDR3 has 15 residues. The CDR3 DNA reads TGCGCCAGCAGCCCGGGAGGAGGGGGAGGAACTGAAGCTTTCTTT. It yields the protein CASSPGGGGGTEAFF.

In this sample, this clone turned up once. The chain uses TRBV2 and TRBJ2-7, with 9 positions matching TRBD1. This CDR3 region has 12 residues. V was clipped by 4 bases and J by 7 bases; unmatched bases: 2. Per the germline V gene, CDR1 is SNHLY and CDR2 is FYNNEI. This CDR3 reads CASSGQGEEQYF. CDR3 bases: TGTGCCAGCAGTGGACAGGGGGAAGAGCAGTACTTC. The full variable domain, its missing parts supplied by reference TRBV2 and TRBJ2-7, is EPEVTQTPSHQVTQMGQEVILRCVPISNHLYFYWYRQILGQKVEFLVSFYNNEISEKSEIFDDQFSVERPDGSNFTLKIRSTKLEDSAMYFCASSGQGEEQYFGPGTRLTVT.

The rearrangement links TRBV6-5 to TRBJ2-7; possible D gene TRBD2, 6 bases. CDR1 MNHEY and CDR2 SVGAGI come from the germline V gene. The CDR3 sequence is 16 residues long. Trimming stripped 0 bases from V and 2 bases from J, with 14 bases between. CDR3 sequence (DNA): TGTGCCAGCAGTTACTCGATGCCTAGCGCGGCCTACGAGCAGTACTTC. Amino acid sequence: CASSYSMPSAAYEQYF.

The CDR3 bases are TGTGCTAGTGGAGCAGGGGGAGGTCAGCCCCAGCATTTT. Its translation is CASGAGGGQPQHF. V is TRBV12-5 and J is TRBJ1-5; TRBD1 agrees at 7 bases. This CDR3 is 13 amino acids long. Looked up from germline, CDR1 is LGHNT and CDR2 is FRNRAP. J was trimmed by 6 bases and V by 6 bases; bases with no gene match: 5.

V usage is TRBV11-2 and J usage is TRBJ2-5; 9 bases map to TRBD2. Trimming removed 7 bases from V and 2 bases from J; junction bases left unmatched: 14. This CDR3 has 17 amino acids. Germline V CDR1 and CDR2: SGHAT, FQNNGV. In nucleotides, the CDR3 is TGTGCCAGCAAGGGGGTAGCGGGAGAAGGAGGACAAGAGACCCAGTACTTC. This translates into CASKGVAGEGGQETQYF.

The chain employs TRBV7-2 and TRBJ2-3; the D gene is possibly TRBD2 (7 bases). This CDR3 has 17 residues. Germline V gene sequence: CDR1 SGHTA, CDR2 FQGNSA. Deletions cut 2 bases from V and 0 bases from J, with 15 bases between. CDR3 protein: CASSLSPGRGSTDTQYF. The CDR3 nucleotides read TGTGCCAGCAGCTTATCCCCAGGGAGGGGGAGCACAGATACGCAGTATTTT.

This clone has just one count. Written as DNA, the CDR3 is TGTGCCAGCAGTGACTCGGCGGGGGGGTTGAATGAGCAGTTCTTC. Translating gives CASSDSAGGLNEQFF. V gene TRBV6-4 combines with J gene TRBJ2-1, with 9 bases identical to TRBD2. CDR1 is MRHNA and CDR2 is SNTAGT in the germline V gene. V was clipped by 0 bases and J by 7 bases; unmatched bases: 4. The CDR3 has 15 residues.

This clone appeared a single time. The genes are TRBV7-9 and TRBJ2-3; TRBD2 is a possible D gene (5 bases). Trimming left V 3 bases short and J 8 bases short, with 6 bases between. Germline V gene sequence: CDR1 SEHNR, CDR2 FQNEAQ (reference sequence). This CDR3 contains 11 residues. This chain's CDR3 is CASSFGGTQYF. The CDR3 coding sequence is TGTGCCAGCAGCTTCGGAGGTACGCAGTATTTT.

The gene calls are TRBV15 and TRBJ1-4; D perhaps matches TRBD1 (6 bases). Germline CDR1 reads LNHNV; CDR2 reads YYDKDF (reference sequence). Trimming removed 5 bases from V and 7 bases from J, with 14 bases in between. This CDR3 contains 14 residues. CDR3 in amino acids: CATSLQGRVEKLFF. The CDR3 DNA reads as TGTGCCACCAGCTTACAGGGTCGGGTTGAAAAACTGTTTTTT.

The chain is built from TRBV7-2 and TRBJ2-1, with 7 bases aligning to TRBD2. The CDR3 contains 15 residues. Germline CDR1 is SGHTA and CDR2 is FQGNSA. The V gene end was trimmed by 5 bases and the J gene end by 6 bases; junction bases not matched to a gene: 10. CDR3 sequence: CASSNRDYVVNEQFF. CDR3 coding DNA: TGTGCCAGCAGCAACCGGGACTACGTTGTCAATGAGCAGTTCTTC.